This T cell receptor beta chain emerged from a study of blood T cell repertoires in COVID-19. Study-wide background: Some COVID-19 samples were acute and others convalescent; all came from the United States, Italy and Spain.

In the authors' workflow: Estimation of nucleated cell counts relied on the amplification of reference gene primers. TCRdb's copy holds only in-frame clones and misses some; the assay was immunoSEQ multiplex PCR. V, J and clone size are those of that table, while D and trimming were read from the DNA. The table records around 100,000 clones, more than 75% of them present only once. The CDR3 covers 13 residues. V lost 5 bases and J lost 10, with 17 bases in between. Per germline, CDR1 SGHTA and CDR2 FQGNSA. The clonotype comes from a man in his fifties or sixties with acute or convalescent COVID-19. Input material: peripheral blood. The chain recombines TRBV7-2 with TRBJ1-1; the D gene is possibly TRBD1 (6 bases). As DNA, the CDR3 is TGTGCCAGCAGCGGCGCAGGACAGTGGAGAGCTTTCTTT. This sequence encodes CASSGAGQWRAFF.